This T cell receptor beta chain came from a study of T cells in Graves' hyperthyroidism and ophthalmopathy (dated by TCRdb to between 2018 and 2021). General notes on the study: Peripheral blood samples were taken at initial diagnosis, before any treatment was given. TCR V-J signatures able to tell the groups apart were searched for in a discovery cohort of around 95 patients, of whom approximately 40 had Graves' ophthalmopathy and roughly 57 had stable Graves' hyperthyroidism. An independent validation cohort of fewer than 20 hyperthyroidism patients and about 16 patients who later progressed to ophthalmopathy tested prospective prediction of ophthalmopathy. The 95 to 100 discovery patients were randomly divided into training and test sets at a 7:3 ratio. In about 6 Graves' hyperthyroidism patients, the study also compared T-cell repertoires from thyroid tissue with T-cell repertoires from blood. After sampling, hyperthyroidism patients received methimazole starting at 30 mg daily, and ophthalmopathy patients received high-dose intravenous methylprednisolone. According to the paper, TCR Vbeta CDR3 sequencing was carried out on over 130 peripheral blood samples, which came from around 43 ophthalmopathy, under 85 hyperthyroidism and some 17 progressor patients.

TCR beta CDR3 regions were amplified from RNA transcripts. The first round of RT-PCR for the TCR CDR3 was performed with the HTBI primer set and the Qiagen OneStep RT-PCR kit. A second multiplex PCR round built the libraries, followed by size selection and purification. Paired-end sequencing of the libraries was performed with 100 bp reads on an Illumina HiSeq2000. From the authors' description of their analysis: SOAPnuke was used to process the raw data, throwing out any read that contained adapters or uncalled bases, had a mean Phred below 15, or lacked an exact constant-primer or identifier match. High-quality paired reads were merged with COPE v1.2.5, and unique nucleotide sequences were defined as clonotypes. MiTCR v1.1 was used to align clonotypes to the IMGT TRBV, TRBD and TRBJ reference segments. Analysis was restricted to V-J combinations with a frequency above 0.0001, which covered 98% to 99.2% of repertoires. The TCS score was defined as F50 (clonal expansion) divided by E x V (chaos), with BLOSUM62-based TCRdist calculated between CDR3 peptides within each V-J. Welch's t-statistics and random forest reduced 450 to 600 V-J features to 13, which were used in a naive Bayes classifier (R e1071). Thyroid-blood repertoire similarity was quantified with the Morisita-Horn index. TCRdb handled the public reads itself, with Q25 trimming in fastp and clone calling in MiXCR, and kept productive beta chains. Each CDR3 protein gets just one entry, which takes the most common genes and DNA from the rows behind it. For this entry, the V and J calls and clone size follow TCRdb and not the study's own pipeline. This sample gives about 610,000 distinct CDR3 sequences in total; approximately 15% of them show up just once. Together, the top ten hold about 4.5% of the sample.

Beyond this particular receptor, the publication reports: In validation, the model predicted progression to ophthalmopathy with around 71% sensitivity and less than 75% specificity, a median of about 6 months before onset. No statistical method was used to set the sample size in advance, and investigators knew the group allocation. A 13 V-J signature model separated ophthalmopathy from stable hyperthyroidism, with 87.88% sensitivity and 81% to 83% specificity in cross-validation and 80%/75% in testing. Most expanded thyroid clonotypes (frequency above 0.001) were also detected in blood, suggesting blood repertoires may reflect thyroid immune responses.

Ophthalmopathy patients had moderately to severely active disease, Clinical Activity Score of at least 3, NOSPECS grade of at least 4, and duration under 3 months. Exclusion was applied to patients with uncontrolled infections, other autoimmune diseases, pregnancy or lactation. Clinical symptoms, serum thyroxine and TRAb, thyroid ultrasound, and orbital computed tomography formed the basis for the diagnoses. PBMCs were separated from under 11 ml of fresh peripheral blood using Ficoll-Paque density gradient centrifugation. Total RNA was extracted using Trizol reagent, and RNA quality was assessed on an Agilent 2100 Bioanalyzer. Points on this clonotype: Which antigen it targets is not known. Qualities for individual bases were not recorded, and no much larger clone is one base off.

The CDR3 runs 12 amino acids, cysteine and phenylalanine included. The DNA shown is the 36-base CDR3, in frame from base 1. V is shortened by 5 bases, J by 12 bases, and the region joining them spans 14 bases. The rearranged chain carries TRBV12-3 or TRBV12-4 and TRBJ1-5, with no reliable assignment of the D segment. The sequence came from a woman in her thirties or forties with Graves' ophthalmopathy. Sequencing was carried out using blood. For the CDR3, the sequence is CASSPRTAIQHF. The nucleotides are TGTGCCAGCAGTCCGAGGACGGCTATCCAGCATTTT.